The 14 T cell receptor beta chains in this list originate from one sample, sequenced in a study of cytomegalovirus exposure and HLA in healthy donors. The PCR made use of 60 Vbeta and 13 Jbeta primers. The method was immunoSEQ multiplex PCR; TCRdb's version includes in-frame clones alone and lacks a portion of them. The data contain some 150,000 clones, less than 85% of them seen just once; the ten biggest clones take up under 7.5%. Sequenced: PBMCs. These receptors were obtained from a man aged 40-49 years in good health and CMV-seropositive.

The J gene is TRBJ2-5, the V gene TRBV5-6; 9 bases are shared with TRBD1. The DNA end is a closer match to TRBJ2-7, so the J assignment may be wrong. CDR3 length equals 15 residues. CDR1 is SGHDT and CDR2 is YYEEEE in the germline V gene. The CDR3 protein is CASSGTGTGNYEQYF. For the CDR3, the DNA is TGTGCCAGCAGCGGAACCGGGACAGGGAACTACGAGCAGTACTTC.

The chain combines TRBV5-1 with TRBJ2-1; D possibly corresponds to TRBD2 (5 bases). The germline V gene has CDR1 SGHRS and CDR2 YFSETQ. CDR3 length equals 14 residues. Trimming removed 1 base from V and 1 base from J, with 6 bases in between. Here the CDR3 reads CASSLSGSYNEQFF. CDR3 DNA sequence: TGCGCCAGCAGCTTGAGCGGTTCCTACAATGAGCAGTTCTTC.

The chain uses TRBV29-1 and TRBJ2-7; D is ambiguous. Germline CDR1 SQVTM, CDR2 ANQGSEA. V was shortened by 0 bases and J by 6 bases, with 15 bases between the two germline ends. The CDR3 extends over 14 amino acids. In nucleotides, the CDR3 is TGCAGCGTTGAAGATGATTTGCGGCTTTCCGAGCAGTACTTC. Translation: CSVEDDLRLSEQYF.

V usage is TRBV27 and J usage is TRBJ2-7; weak D call: TRBD2 (5 bases). Germline V gene sequence: CDR1 MNHEY, CDR2 SMNVEV (reference sequence). The V gene lost 4 bases and the J gene lost 6 bases, with 16 bases spanning the gap. The CDR3 is 14 residues long. As DNA, the CDR3 is TGTGCCAGCAGTTCCCCAATCCGAGGGCCCGAGCAGTACTTC. Residues: CASSSPIRGPEQYF.

The CDR3 loop reads CASSFAGTSGRPTFEQYF. The CDR3 DNA follows: TGTGCCAGCAGCTTTGCCGGGACTAGCGGGAGACCTACGTTCGAGCAGTACTTC. This chain connects TRBV5-8 to TRBJ2-7; 14 bases map to TRBD2. The CDR3 is 18 residues long. Germline V gene sequence: CDR1 SGHTS, CDR2 YDEGEE. Trimming took 2 bases from V and 6 from J; bases not matched to a gene: 13.

This chain joins TRBV7-2 and TRBJ1-2; a possible D gene is TRBD1 (5 bases). Trimming took 5 bases from V and 10 from J, leaving 14 bases between them. CDR1 is SGHTA, CDR2 FQGNSA, per germline. This CDR3 has 12 amino acids. CDR3 in amino acids: CASSLRARDYTF. The CDR3, as DNA: TGTGCCAGCAGCCTCAGGGCGCGAGACTACACCTTC.

The chain links TRBV5-1 to TRBJ2-7, with D possibly being TRBD2 (5 bases). The ends were cut back, 0 bases at V and 7 bases at J, with 11 bases in the middle. Germline values: CDR1 SGHRS, CDR2 YFSETQ. This CDR3 has 13 residues. The chain's CDR3 is CASSLAAGGEQYF. CDR3 bases: TGCGCCAGCAGCTTGGCGGCCGGCGGGGAGCAGTACTTC.

V usage is TRBV28 and J usage is TRBJ1-4; the D gene is possibly TRBD1 (5 bases). This CDR3 spans 15 amino acids. V gave up 5 bases and J gave up 8 bases, with 18 bases separating them. Germline V CDR1 and CDR2: MDHEN, SYDVKM. Written as DNA, the CDR3 is TGTGCCAGCAGTCGACGAGGGGAGGTTGGAGAAAAACTGTTTTTT. This encodes CASSRRGEVGEKLFF.

This clone was recorded once. The chain joins TRBV5-6 to TRBJ2-3; no clear D gene. The length of the CDR3 is 12 residues. The V end was cut by 4 bases, the J end by 4 bases, with 7 bases between. Germline-derived CDR1 and CDR2 are SGHDT and YYEEEE. CDR3 residues: CASSRFADTQYF. For the CDR3, the DNA is TGTGCCAGCAGCCGGTTTGCAGATACGCAGTATTTT.

The chain combines TRBV5-6 with TRBJ2-1, with 8 nucleotides matching TRBD2. Trimming took 4 bases from V and 0 from J; bases not matched to a gene: 3. Germline lookup yields CDR1 SGHDT and CDR2 YYEEEE. This CDR3 contains 15 residues. The CDR3 DNA reads TGTGCCAGCAGCAATAGCGGGAACTCCTACAATGAGCAGTTCTTC. Residues: CASSNSGNSYNEQFF.

The chain links TRBV7-9 to TRBJ2-3; TRBD2 agrees at 7 bases. The CDR3 totals 16 residues. V dropped 5 bases and J dropped 0; count of bases not matched to a gene: 8. Per germline, CDR1 SEHNR and CDR2 FQNEAQ (reference sequence). The CDR3 DNA is TGTGCCAGCAGCCCGACGGGGACTACTAGCACAGATACGCAGTATTTT. This gives the protein CASSPTGTTSTDTQYF.

Here the CDR3 reads CASSTRTGMNTEAFF. CDR3 DNA: TGTGCCAGCAGTACCCGTACGGGTATGAACACTGAAGCTTTCTTT. J is TRBJ1-1 and V is TRBV25-1, with no clear D. CDR3 length equals 15 residues. Germline V gene lookup returns CDR1 MGHDK and CDR2 SYGVNS. Trimming pared 5 bases from V and 0 bases from J, leaving 13 bases between.

This rearrangement joins TRBV6-5 to TRBJ1-4; D possibly corresponds to TRBD1 (5 bases). V shed 5 bases and J shed 8 bases, with 15 bases lying between them. Germline CDR1 MNHEY, CDR2 SVGAGI. The CDR3 totals 14 residues. CDR3 nucleotides: TGTGCCAGCAGTAGGAACAGGAACCTGGAAAAACTGTTTTTT. Translated: CASSRNRNLEKLFF.

The rearrangement uses TRBV7-6 and TRBJ2-6; 7 positions agree with TRBD1. The V gene end was trimmed by 0 bases and the J gene end by 4 bases; junction bases not matched to a gene: 9. The CDR3 contains 18 residues. Germline CDR1 is SGHVS and CDR2 is FNYEAQ. The CDR3 here is CASSLALGRGLGANVLTF. The DNA of the CDR3 is TGTGCCAGCAGCTTAGCTCTGGGAAGGGGGCTAGGGGCCAACGTCCTGACTTTC. Looking up the rest from reference TRBV7-6 and TRBJ2-6 gives the full variable domain: GAGVSQSPRYKVTKRGQDVALRCDPISGHVSLYWYRQALGQGPEFLTYFNYEAQQDKSGLPNDRFSAERPEGSISTLTIQRTEQRDSAMYRCASSLALGRGLGANVLTFGAGSRLTVL.